Below, 21 T cell receptor beta chains from the same sample are listed, as sequenced in a study of blood T cell repertoires in COVID-19. Using immunoSEQ multiplex PCR, the repertoire was profiled, and TCRdb retains in-frame clones only, with some absent. Among about 90,000 clones, 75% to 90% were seen once, and the ten largest hold 3% to 4%. The specimen sequenced was peripheral blood. The receptors shown here come from a woman between 65 and 79 years old with acute or convalescent COVID-19.

The chain has TRBV11-2 and TRBJ1-6; TRBD1 aligns across 7 bases. Per germline, CDR1 SGHAT and CDR2 FQNNGV. The junction had 4 bases not matched to a gene; V was cut back by 4 bases and J by 7 bases. The CDR3 consists of 14 residues. The CDR3 reads CASSSTGRNSPLHF. CDR3 in DNA: TGTGCCAGCAGCTCGACAGGGCGGAATTCACCCCTCCACTTT.

V usage is TRBV6-4 and J usage is TRBJ1-1; D unclear. CDR1 and CDR2 (germline): MRHNA, SNTAGT. V gave up 4 bases and J gave up 4 bases, with 10 bases separating them. This CDR3 region has 13 residues. The CDR3 DNA follows: TGTGCCAGCAGTGGTACCAGTGGCACTGAAGCTTTCTTT. Translated: CASSGTSGTEAFF.

In this sample, this clone turned up once. CDR3 nucleotides: TGTGCCAGCCAACGTGACAGCCTGAACACTGAAGCTTTCTTT. Its protein product is CASQRDSLNTEAFF. This chain uses TRBV27 with TRBJ1-1; perhaps TRBD1 as D (5 bases). The CDR3 loop spans 14 amino acids. Trimming cost V 8 bases and J 0 bases, with 13 bases left between them. CDR1 and CDR2 (germline): MNHEY, SMNVEV (reference sequence).

The V gene is TRBV3-1 (or the pseudogene TRBV3-2), the J gene TRBJ1-3; no definite D call. Germline values: CDR1 LGHDT, CDR2 YNNKEL (reference sequence). V was pared by 1 base and J by 2 bases, with 9 bases between. This CDR3 comprises 15 residues. The CDR3 DNA follows: TGTGCCAGCAGCCAAGCACATACGACTGGAAACACCATATATTTT. Amino acid sequence: CASSQAHTTGNTIYF.

This CDR3 is CASSLAGLEKLFF. The CDR3 DNA reads as TGTGCCAGCAGCTTAGCAGGGTTGGAAAAACTGTTTTTT. This chain connects TRBV5-6 to TRBJ1-4; D is possibly TRBD1 (5 bases). Germline-derived CDR1 and CDR2 are SGHDT and YYEEEE. The CDR3 has 13 amino acids. The V gene lost 2 bases and the J gene lost 8 bases, with 10 bases spanning the gap.

The V gene is TRBV7-8, the J gene TRBJ2-3; D ambiguous. This CDR3 region has 15 residues. Between the trimmed V and J ends, which lost 5 bases and 0 bases, there was a span of 12 bases. In germline, CDR1 is SGHVS, CDR2 FQNEAQ. CDR3 coding DNA: TGTGCCAGCAGCACGATATTAACTAGCACAGATACGCAGTATTTT. Its protein product is CASSTILTSTDTQYF.

The chain combines TRBV28 with TRBJ1-1; the D gene is possibly TRBD1 (6 bases). V lost 6 bases and J lost 1, with 18 bases in between. This CDR3 region has 16 residues. Per the germline V gene, CDR1 is MDHEN and CDR2 is SYDVKM. CDR3 residues: CASSSPGHLPNTEAFF. The CDR3 DNA sequence: TGTGCCAGCAGCTCACCGGGACATCTCCCGAACACTGAAGCTTTCTTT. Full variable domain (remainder filled in from reference TRBV28 and TRBJ1-1): DVKVTQSSRYLVKRTGEKVFLECVQDMDHENMFWYRQDPGLGLRLIYFSYDVKMKEKGDIPEGYSVSREKKERFSLILESASTNQTSMYLCASSSPGHLPNTEAFFGQGTRLTVV.

This chain uses TRBV6-5 with TRBJ1-1; TRBD1 is a possible D gene (5 bases). The CDR3 is 15 residues long. Germline CDR1 MNHEY, CDR2 SVGAGI. Between the trimmed V and J ends, which lost 5 bases and 10 bases, there was a span of 23 bases. The CDR3, as DNA: TGTGCCAGCAGTCCCCAGGGCAGCCTTACCGTCGTAGCTTTCTTT. This encodes CASSPQGSLTVVAFF.

This chain joins TRBV5-6 and TRBJ1-2; perhaps TRBD1 as D (6 bases). Trimming took 2 bases from V and 4 from J, leaving 21 bases between them. The germline V gene encodes CDR1 SGHDT and CDR2 YYEEEE. CDR3 length equals 17 residues. CDR3 residues: CASSLRGGAVPAYGYTF. The CDR3, as DNA: TGTGCCAGCAGCTTAAGGGGGGGGGCCGTCCCGGCCTATGGCTACACCTTC.

The genes are TRBV28 and TRBJ1-1; TRBD1 agrees at 9 bases. Germline V gene sequence: CDR1 MDHEN, CDR2 SYDVKM. V lost 6 bases to trimming and J lost 1 base; unmatched junction nucleotides: 9. This CDR3 spans 16 amino acids. CDR3 amino acids: CASRPGQGRANTEAFF. In nucleotides, the CDR3 is TGTGCCAGCAGACCGGGACAGGGTCGAGCGAACACTGAAGCTTTCTTT.

The J gene is TRBJ1-2, the V gene TRBV7-8, with 11 nucleotides matching TRBD1. Germline lookup yields CDR1 SGHVS and CDR2 FQNEAQ. The CDR3 totals 15 residues. V lost 5 bases and J lost 4; bases outside the gene matches: 6. The CDR3 sequence: CASSQDRGLSYGYTF. The CDR3 nucleotides read TGTGCCAGCAGCCAGGACAGGGGGCTTTCCTATGGCTACACCTTC.

The rearrangement joins TRBV18 to TRBJ2-5; D ambiguous. CDR1 is KGHSH and CDR2 is LQKENI in the germline V gene. The V end was cut by 5 bases, the J end by 0 bases, with 4 bases between. The CDR3 contains 12 residues. CDR3 in DNA: TGTGCCAGCTCATTAAACCAAGAGACCCAGTACTTC. It translates to CASSLNQETQYF.

This chain connects TRBV6-6 to TRBJ2-7; 7 positions agree with TRBD2. Germline V gene sequence: CDR1 MNHNY, CDR2 SVGAGI (reference sequence). The V gene end was trimmed by 2 bases and the J gene end by 0 bases; junction bases not matched to a gene: 1. This CDR3 spans 14 amino acids. CDR3: CASSYAGDSYEQYV. CDR3 bases: TGTGCCAGCAGTTACGCGGGGGACTCCTACGAGCAGTACGTC.

The chain is built from TRBV5-1 and TRBJ1-3; D may be TRBD1 (5 bases). Germline loops: CDR1 SGHRS, CDR2 YFSETQ. There are 12 residues in the CDR3. Trimming pared 4 bases from V and 8 bases from J, leaving 10 bases between. The CDR3 sequence: CASSETGDTIYF. The DNA for the CDR3 is TGCGCCAGCAGCGAAACAGGAGACACCATATATTTT. The full variable domain, with the rest looked up from reference TRBV5-1 and TRBJ1-3, is KAGVTQTPRYLIKTRGQQVTLSCSPISGHRSVSWYQQTPGQGLQFLFEYFSETQRNKGNFPGRFSGRQFSNSRSEMNVSTLELGDSALYLCASSETGDTIYFGEGSWLTVV.

V gene TRBV6-5 combines with J gene TRBJ2-5, with 9 bases matching TRBD2. V trimming: 5 bases; J trimming: 2 bases; junction bases outside the gene matches: 6. Germline V gene lookup returns CDR1 MNHEY and CDR2 SVGAGI. CDR3 length: 15 residues. The CDR3 region is CASSPGLARQETQYF. CDR3 DNA: TGTGCCAGCAGTCCGGGACTAGCCCGACAAGAGACCCAGTACTTC.

The J gene is TRBJ1-4, the V gene TRBV19; 7 bases fit TRBD1. Germline V gene sequence: CDR1 LNHDA, CDR2 SQIVND (reference sequence). V shed 5 bases and J 7 bases; nucleotides not matched to a gene: 10. The CDR3 is 15 amino acids. The chain's CDR3 is CASSLGQVEGEKLFF. The CDR3 nucleotides are TGTGCCAGTAGTCTTGGACAGGTCGAAGGTGAAAAACTGTTTTTT.

This chain connects TRBV30 to TRBJ2-1; D might be TRBD2 (6 bases). The CDR3 has 13 amino acids. The germline V and J ends were trimmed by 1 base and 4 bases, with 8 bases remaining between them. Germline CDR1 GTSNPN, CDR2 SVGIG (reference sequence). The DNA for the CDR3 is TGTGCCTGGAGTGCGGGACTGTACAATGAGCAGTTCTTC. Its protein is CAWSAGLYNEQFF.

V usage is TRBV27 and J usage is TRBJ1-1; no clear D gene. V lost 6 bases, J lost 8 bases, and 16 bases lay in between. CDR1 MNHEY and CDR2 SMNVEV come from the germline V gene (reference sequence). The CDR3 sequence is 13 residues long. The CDR3 protein is CASRPWGAGEAFF. DNA of the CDR3: TGTGCCAGCAGACCCTGGGGAGCCGGGGAAGCTTTCTTT.

The V gene is TRBV10-1, the J gene TRBJ2-2, with 7 nucleotides matching TRBD1. Germline V lookup: CDR1 WNHNN, CDR2 SYGVQD (reference sequence). This CDR3 is 16 amino acids long. Trimming at V came to 0 bases and at J to 1 base, leaving 2 bases not matched to a gene. In DNA, the CDR3 is TGCGCCAGCAGTGAGTCCCAGGGGGTGAACACCGGGGAGCTGTTTTTT. It encodes CASSESQGVNTGELFF.

This chain joins TRBV19 and TRBJ1-5; TRBD1 is a possible D gene (5 bases). Germline V gene sequence: CDR1 LNHDA, CDR2 SQIVND (reference sequence). Between the trimmed V and J ends, which lost 7 bases and 3 bases, there was a span of 13 bases. The CDR3 runs 14 residues. The CDR3 region has the DNA TGTGCCAGTACCCCCCTAGGGGCCAATCAGCCCCAGCATTTT. Encoded protein: CASTPLGANQPQHF.

The chain joins TRBV19 to TRBJ2-7, with TRBD2 as a possible D gene (6 bases). Trimming took off 3 bases at V and 1 base at J, with 13 bases between the two ends. From germline, CDR1 is LNHDA and CDR2 SQIVND (reference sequence). This CDR3 contains 15 residues. The DNA for the CDR3 is TGTGCCAGTAGTATTGGCGGGGTTTTATCCTACGAGCAGTACTTC. It is translated as CASSIGGVLSYEQYF.